This is a list of T cell receptor beta chains from one sample in a study of cytomegalovirus exposure and HLA in healthy donors. Generated by immunoSEQ multiplex PCR, the TCRdb table keeps only in-frame clones and is missing some. The table has about 130,000 clones, 70% to 80% seen once. The sequenced sample was PBMCs. The source of these receptors is a woman aged 55-69 years in good health and CMV-seronegative. Each CDR3 is given with its conserved first and last residue. D genes are given only for firm matches. Size is stated for part of the rows, as once, few or many counts, or as a class when the clone is expanded.

D,size,J,V,DNA,CDR3
.,few,TRBJ1-2,TRBV6-6,TGTGCCAGCAGTTACTCGATCAGCAGGATCGATGGCTACACCTTC,CASSYSISRIDGYTF
TRBD1,.,TRBJ1-1,TRBV6-1,TGTGCCAGCAGATTCGACAGGGGGAACACTGAAGCTTTCTTT,CASRFDRGNTEAFF
TRBD2,few,TRBJ2-1,TRBV9,TGTGCCAGCAGCGTAGTGCGCGGGACTAGCGGGCCCCCGTCCTACAATGAGCAGTTCTTC,CASSVVRGTSGPPSYNEQFF
.,.,TRBJ1-3,TRBV5-1,TGCGCCAGCAGCTTGGCCGTCAGCTCTGGAAACACCATATATTTT,CASSLAVSSGNTIYF
.,.,TRBJ1-1,TRBV7-2,TGTGCCAGCAGCTTAAACGGTCCCGGAGCTTTCTTT,CASSLNGPGAFF
TRBD2,few,TRBJ2-1,TRBV28,TGTGCCAGCAGTTTCACTCGCACTAGCGGGGGAGCCATGAACTCCTACAATGAGCAGTTCTTC,CASSFTRTSGGAMNSYNEQFF
TRBD2,once,TRBJ2-7,TRBV5-4,TGTGCCAGCAGTTGGGGGAAGCGGGAGGTCGAGCAGTACTTC,CASSWGKREVEQYF
TRBD1,once,TRBJ1-2,TRBV6-1,TGTGCCAGCAGTGAAGCGCGGGCAGGGGGAGGCTACACCTTC,CASSEARAGGGYTF
TRBD1,.,TRBJ2-2,TRBV10-1,TGCGCCAGCTACACAGGGGCGGCCACCGGGGAGCTGTTTTTT,CASYTGAATGELFF
TRBD1,.,TRBJ1-1,TRBV28,TGTGCCAGCAGTCCATTCGAGACAGGGGTAAGGACTGAAGCTTTCTTT,CASSPFETGVRTEAFF
TRBD1,.,TRBJ2-1,TRBV10-3,TGTGCCATCAGTGCCCAACCGGGACAGGGGGCGCCGGATGAGCAGTTCTTC,CAISAQPGQGAPDEQFF
TRBD1,.,TRBJ1-2,TRBV6-1,TGTGCCAGCAGGCCCACCCGGGACAGGGGGCATGGCTACACCTTC,CASRPTRDRGHGYTF
.,.,TRBJ1-5,TRBV19,TGTGCCAGTAGTATTAGGGTTCTAGGGGCAAATCAGCCCCAGCATTTT,CASSIRVLGANQPQHF
.,.,TRBJ2-1,TRBV2,TGTGCCAGCAGTGAGGGGTCTGGGGCACAGGGCCCGTTCTTC,CASSEGSGAQGPFF
.,few,TRBJ2-7,TRBV5-1,TGCGCCAGCAGCTTGGCCCCACGGGACAACTCCTACGAGCAGTACTTC,CASSLAPRDNSYEQYF
.,.,TRBJ2-7,TRBV11-2,TGTGCCAGCAGCCCGGACTCCTCTTACGAGCAGTACTTC,CASSPDSSYEQYF
.,few,TRBJ1-6,TRBV5-1,TGCGCCAGCAGCTTGGCTGGCTCCCGCTATAATTCACCCCTCCACTTT,CASSLAGSRYNSPLHF
.,.,TRBJ1-1,TRBV19,TGTGCCAGTAGTACTCGGGAGTCGAGAACTGAAGCTTTCTTT,CASSTRESRTEAFF
.,few,TRBJ2-2,TRBV6-1,TGTGCCAGCAGTGAAGCGGGAGCGGGTCACGGGGAGCTGTTTTTT,CASSEAGAGHGELFF
TRBD1,.,TRBJ2-1,TRBV12-5,TGTGCTAGTGGTTTGGGGGACAGCTCCTACAATGAGCAGTTCTTC,CASGLGDSSYNEQFF
.,.,TRBJ1-2,TRBV7-8,TGTGCCAGCAGCCCTACCCGGGACTATGGCTACACCTTC,CASSPTRDYGYTF
.,.,TRBJ1-1,TRBV5-1,TGCGCCAGCAGCTTGGCCGCAGACACTGAAGCTTTCTTT,CASSLAADTEAFF
TRBD2,.,TRBJ2-3,TRBV6-1,TGTGCCAGCAGTGAAGGGGAGGGGGATACGCAGTATTTT,CASSEGEGDTQYF
TRBD1,.,TRBJ1-1,TRBV6-5,TGTGCCAGCAGCGGCAGACAGGGGGACACTGAAGCTTTCTTT,CASSGRQGDTEAFF
.,.,TRBJ1-5,TRBV6-1,TGTGCCAGCAGAGGGGGAACAGGCCGTAATCAGCCCCAGCATTTT,CASRGGTGRNQPQHF
.,once,TRBJ1-4,TRBV5-1,TGCGCCAGCAGTACATCGGGGATGACTAATGAAAAACTGTTTTTT,CASSTSGMTNEKLFF
.,.,TRBJ2-7,TRBV5-6,TGTGCCAGCAGCTTGGAAGGCAGGTGGTTCGGCGAGCAGTACTTC,CASSLEGRWFGEQYF
.,.,TRBJ2-7,TRBV5-3,TGTGCCAGAAGCCGTCTCCCCTACGAGCAGTACTTC,CARSRLPYEQYF
TRBD2,.,TRBJ2-1,TRBV4-2,TGTGCCAGCTCTAGCGGGGGGACTTACAATGAGCAGTTCTTC,CASSSGGTYNEQFF
TRBD1,.,TRBJ2-1,TRBV4-1,TGCGCCAGCAGCCAAGGGACAGGGCACAATGAGCAGTTCTTC,CASSQGTGHNEQFF
.,.,TRBJ2-3,TRBV6-4,TGTGCCAGCAGTGTTCATTCGGCCGGGACAGATACGCAGTATTTT,CASSVHSAGTDTQYF
.,.,TRBJ2-7,TRBV21-1,TGTGCCAGCAGCCCGAGGTACCCCGTGGGGCCCTACGAGCAGTACTTC,CASSPRYPVGPYEQYF
TRBD2,.,TRBJ2-1,TRBV7-9,TGTGCCAGCAGCTACGGACTAGCGGGAGGGGATGAGCAGTTCTTC,CASSYGLAGGDEQFF
TRBD1,.,TRBJ2-3,TRBV7-9,TGTGCCAGCAGCTCCGGCTGGACAGGGGGCGGCACAGATACGCAGTATTTT,CASSSGWTGGGTDTQYF